A single sample gave rise to the 10 T cell receptor beta chains below, sequenced in a study of blood T cells in healthy people across ages. Then a second PCR, running roughly 6 to 11 cycles, was carried out with a sample-barcoded 5' primer and a J-beta primer mix. MiXCR was run by TCRdb on the 5' RACE reads, yielding one entry per CDR3 protein. This table has roughly 1,500,000 distinct CDR3 sequences, around 42% appearing once. The sample taken for sequencing was blood. The receptors come from a woman under 30 in good health.

This chain links TRBV11-2 with TRBJ2-3, with no clear D. This CDR3 is built from 16 residues. Germline assignment: CDR1 SGHAT and CDR2 FQNNGV. V gave up 1 base and J gave up 0 bases, with 11 bases separating them. The DNA for the CDR3 is TGTGCCAGCAGCTTAGGCAACAACCCTAGCACAGATACGCAGTATTTT. Translated: CASSLGNNPSTDTQYF.

This clonotype was recorded a few times. This chain connects TRBV5-1 to TRBJ1-2, with D possibly TRBD1 on 6 matching bases. CDR1 SGHRS and CDR2 YFSETQ come from the germline V gene. The CDR3 spans 14 residues. Trimming stripped 4 bases from V and 8 bases from J, with 18 bases between. The CDR3 is CASSPFPGGAGYTF. The DNA of the CDR3 is TGCGCCAGCAGCCCATTTCCTGGGGGCGCGGGCTACACCTTC.

This chain uses TRBV20-1 with TRBJ2-1; 10 bases line up with TRBD2. V was clipped by 3 bases and J by 7 bases; unmatched bases: 9. Germline V gives CDR1 DFQATT, CDR2 SNEGSKA (reference sequence). This CDR3 spans 15 amino acids. The CDR3 bases are TGCAGTGCTAGTTTATCTAGCGGGAGCGCGAATGAGCAGTTCTTC. This gives the protein CSASLSSGSANEQFF.

This clonotype was observed many times. The rearrangement links TRBV20-1 to TRBJ1-6; 7 bases match TRBD1. CDR3 length: 15 amino acids. The germline CDR1 and CDR2 sequences are DFQATT and SNEGSKA (reference sequence). Trimming at V came to 5 bases and at J to 5 bases, leaving 9 bases not matched to a gene. The CDR3 sequence is CSAVSGQLHNSPLHF. The DNA of the CDR3 is TGCAGTGCTGTCTCGGGACAGCTTCATAATTCACCCCTCCACTTT.

This chain's CDR3 is CASSDGQGYTEAFF. Here the CDR3 DNA reads TGCGCCAGCAGTGACGGTCAGGGGTACACTGAAGCTTTCTTT. The chain is built from TRBV10-2 and TRBJ1-1; D is perhaps TRBD1 (6 bases). The CDR3 covers 14 residues. CDR1 is WSHSY, CDR2 SAAADI, per germline. Between the trimmed V and J ends, which lost 3 bases and 3 bases, there was a span of 11 bases.

The chain joins TRBV20-1 to TRBJ1-2, with D hard to call. Germline V CDR1 and CDR2: DFQATT, SNEGSKA (reference sequence). The CDR3 consists of 12 residues. V gave up 6 bases and J gave up 0 bases, with 8 bases separating them. The CDR3 coding sequence is TGCAGTGCGCGGGCCACTAACTATGGCTACACCTTC. It encodes CSARATNYGYTF.

The V call is TRBV3-1, the J call TRBJ2-2, with D perhaps TRBD2 (5 bases). Germline V gives CDR1 LGHDT, CDR2 YNNKEL (reference sequence). The ends were cut back, 1 base at V and 4 bases at J, with 7 bases in the middle. This CDR3 comprises 14 residues. CDR3 nucleotides: TGTGCCAGCAGCCAAGGGGGAGCCACCGGGGAGCTGTTTTTT. This codes for CASSQGGATGELFF.

This rearrangement joins TRBV29-1 to TRBJ2-5; 9 positions match TRBD1. The V segment lost 6 bases and the J segment 11 bases; nucleotides outside the gene matches: 16. In germline, CDR1 is SQVTM, CDR2 ANQGSEA. The CDR3 is 14 residues long. CDR3 amino acids: CSVGAGQGFDEQYF. The DNA of the CDR3 is TGCAGCGTCGGGGCGGGACAGGGTTTTGATGAGCAGTACTTC.

V and J are TRBV2 and TRBJ2-7; TRBD2 is a possible D gene (6 bases). The CDR3 contains 17 residues. V dropped 2 bases and J dropped 4 bases, with 21 bases sitting between them. CDR1 is SNHLY and CDR2 is FYNNEI in the germline V gene. CDR3 coding DNA: TGTGCCAGCAGTGAATTCTCTAGCGACGCAACGCTGTACGAGCAGTACTTC. Translating gives CASSEFSSDATLYEQYF. Using reference TRBV2 and TRBJ2-7 for the parts outside the CDR3, the full variable domain is EPEVTQTPSHQVTQMGQEVILRCVPISNHLYFYWYRQILGQKVEFLVSFYNNEISEKSEIFDDQFSVERPDGSNFTLKIRSTKLEDSAMYFCASSEFSSDATLYEQYFGPGTRLTVT.

The chain recombines TRBV3-1 with TRBJ1-5; D is uncertain. In germline, CDR1 is LGHDT, CDR2 YNNKEL (reference sequence). The CDR3 covers 14 residues. V dropped 0 bases and J dropped 7 bases, with 10 bases sitting between them. The CDR3 nucleotides read TGTGCCAGCAGCCAAGAATTAGAGCCCCAGCCCCAGCATTTT. Its translation is CASSQELEPQPQHF.